This T cell receptor (beta chain) was sequenced in a study of human T cells and chemical hapten exposure. Across the whole study: Sensitization employed 2% DPC on around 2 cm by around 2 cm of upper inner arm skin. The cohort included alopecia areata under or over 50% scalp, totalis and universalis.

The time point here: pre-sensitization, week 0. Treatment: therapeutic diphenylcyclopropenone sensitization with weekly scalp DPC. This clonotype occurred many times. The antigen remains undetermined. Points from the study as a whole: Versus controls, significantly more large CDR3 similarity clusters arose from expanded TCRs. After DPC sensitization, TCRs above 1 in 1000 frequency showed no change.

The CDR3 covers 13 residues. Germline lookup yields CDR1 SGHRS and CDR2 YFSETQ. With 0 bases removed from V and 6 bases from J, the gap between germline ends came to 9 bases. TCRdb used MiXCR to reprocess the RACE reads, holding one entry per CDR3 protein. In the table there are 300,000 to 400,000 distinct CDR3 sequences, less than 6.5% of which are singletons. This receptor was obtained from a woman between 45 and 60 years old with alopecia areata. Some clones in this sample may be carry-over from other donors' samples. The rearrangement joins TRBV5-1 to TRBJ1-1; D ambiguous. Specimen: whole blood, collected in connection with sensitization to the hapten diphenylcyclopropenone (DPC). The CDR3 is CASSLEAAAEAFF. CDR3 in DNA: TGCGCCAGCAGCTTGGAGGCCGCCGCTGAAGCTTTCTTT.